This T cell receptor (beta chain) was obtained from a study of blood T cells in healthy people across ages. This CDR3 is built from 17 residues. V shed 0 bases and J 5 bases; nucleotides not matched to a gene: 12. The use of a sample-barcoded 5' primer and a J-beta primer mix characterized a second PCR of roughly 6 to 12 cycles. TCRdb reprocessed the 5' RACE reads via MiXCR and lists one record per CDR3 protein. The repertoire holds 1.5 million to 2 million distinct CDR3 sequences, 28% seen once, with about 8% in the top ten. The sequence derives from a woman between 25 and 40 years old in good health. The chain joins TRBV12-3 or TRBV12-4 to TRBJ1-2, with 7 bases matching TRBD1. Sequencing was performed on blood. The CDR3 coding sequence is TGTGCCAGCAGTTTAGCGTTCTCGGCAGGGGGAAGATATGGCTACACCTTC. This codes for CASSLAFSAGGRYGYTF.